These T cell receptor beta chains were read from a single sample in a study of shared clonotypes between healthy human individuals. Only in-frame clones appear in the TCRdb table, and some are missing; sequencing was by immunoSEQ multiplex PCR. The sample yields roughly 2,000,000 clones, roughly 94% seen once. Sequenced material: naive CD8+ T cells sorted from blood. The receptors shown here come from a man aged 18 to 29 in good health. The conserved cysteine and the conserved F or W are not part of the CDR3 here. The D gene is left open where the match is weak.

v_gene	d_gene	CDR3aa
TRBV6-1	TRBD1	ASSEAIWGTDLYQETQY
TRBV5-4	TRBD1	ASSPGQGLNSPLH
TRBV19	.	ASSPRIGFEAF
TRBV21-1	.	ASSIGMIKTSSPDTQY
TRBV2	.	ASSEGVTGELF
TRBV12-5	TRBD2	ASGFRLAGGLWETQY
TRBV11-2	.	ASSLASGEWQY
TRBV7-9	.	ASSLAQGVNTEAF
TRBV7-3	.	ASSFNRESEAF
TRBV28	.	ASSPGAETQY
TRBV19	.	ASSPSLLAKNIQY
TRBV23-1	TRBD1	ASSHRDRGHGEQY
TRBV25-1	.	ASSEWAGSPNEKLF
TRBV14	.	ASSQGRDEQY
TRBV5-1	.	ASSFGPGQGINEQF
TRBV5-4	.	ASTWGGPNTEAF